Sequencing of this TCR beta chain was carried out in a study of blood T cell repertoires in COVID-19. In the study overall: COVID-19 samples, acute and convalescent, were from the United States, Italy and Spain. Nucleic acid was either cDNA or gDNA, and it came from T cells, B-cell-depleted T cells, or PBMCs.

Source study methods: Using reference gene primer amplification, nucleated cell counts were estimated. Using immunoSEQ multiplex PCR, the repertoire was profiled, and TCRdb retains in-frame clones only, with some absent. That table gives V, J and clone size, and the DNA gave D and trimming. In the table there are about 46,000 clones, approximately 89% of which are singletons. V shed 6 bases, J shed 5 bases, and the junction held 4 bases outside the gene matches. Germline V gene sequence: CDR1 SNHLY, CDR2 FYNNEI. This CDR3 is built from 13 residues. V gene TRBV2 combines with J gene TRBJ1-1; 9 bases fit TRBD1. This sequence was found in a human donor with active COVID-19. The donor label of this sample is uncertain. The sample taken for sequencing was peripheral blood. This CDR3 reads CASRRDRVTEAFF. CDR3 DNA sequence: TGTGCCAGCAGGCGGGACAGGGTAACTGAAGCTTTCTTT. Supplemented by reference TRBV2 and TRBJ1-1, the full variable domain reads EPEVTQTPSHQVTQMGQEVILRCVPISNHLYFYWYRQILGQKVEFLVSFYNNEISEKSEIFDDQFSVERPDGSNFTLKIRSTKLEDSAMYFCASRRDRVTEAFFGQGTRLTVV.